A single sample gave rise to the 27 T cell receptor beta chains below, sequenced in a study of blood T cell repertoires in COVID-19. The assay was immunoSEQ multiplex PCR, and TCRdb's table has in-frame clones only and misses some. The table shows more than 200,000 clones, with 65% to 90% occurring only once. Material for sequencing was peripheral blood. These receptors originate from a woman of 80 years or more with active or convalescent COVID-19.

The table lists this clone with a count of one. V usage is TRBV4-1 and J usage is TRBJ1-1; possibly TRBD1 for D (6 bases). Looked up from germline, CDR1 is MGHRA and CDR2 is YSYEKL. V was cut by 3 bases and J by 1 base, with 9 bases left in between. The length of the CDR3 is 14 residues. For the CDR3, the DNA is TGCGCCAGCAGCCATGTACAGGGGAACACTGAAGCTTTCTTT. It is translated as CASSHVQGNTEAFF.

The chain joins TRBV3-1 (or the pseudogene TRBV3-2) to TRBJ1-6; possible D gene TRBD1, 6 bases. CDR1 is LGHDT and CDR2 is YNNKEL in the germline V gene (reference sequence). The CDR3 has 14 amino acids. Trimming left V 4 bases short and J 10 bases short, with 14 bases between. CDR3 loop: CASSPSHRESPLHF. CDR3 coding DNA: TGTGCCAGCAGCCCCTCCCACAGGGAATCACCCCTCCACTTT.

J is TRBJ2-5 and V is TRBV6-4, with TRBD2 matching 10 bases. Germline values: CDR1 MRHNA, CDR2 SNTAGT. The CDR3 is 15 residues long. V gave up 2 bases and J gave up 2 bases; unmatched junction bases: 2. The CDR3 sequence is CASSDQAGGQETQYF. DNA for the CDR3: TGTGCCAGCAGTGACCAAGCGGGGGGGCAAGAGACCCAGTACTTC.

CDR3 nucleotides: TGTGCCAGAAAAAACAGGGCAGAATATGGCTACACCTTC. Protein product: CARKNRAEYGYTF. The V and J genes are TRBV11-3 and TRBJ1-2, with a weak D call TRBD1 (6 bases). In germline, CDR1 is SGHNT, CDR2 YENEEA. The CDR3 consists of 13 residues. V was pared by 9 bases and J by 5 bases, with 16 bases between.

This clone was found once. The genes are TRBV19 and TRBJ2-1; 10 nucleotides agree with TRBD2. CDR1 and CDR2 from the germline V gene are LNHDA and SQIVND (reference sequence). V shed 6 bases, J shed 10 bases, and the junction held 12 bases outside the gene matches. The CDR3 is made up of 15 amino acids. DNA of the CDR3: TGTGCCAGTAGCCCGGGGGCTAGCGGGAGTACGGAGCAGTTCTTC. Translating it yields CASSPGASGSTEQFF.

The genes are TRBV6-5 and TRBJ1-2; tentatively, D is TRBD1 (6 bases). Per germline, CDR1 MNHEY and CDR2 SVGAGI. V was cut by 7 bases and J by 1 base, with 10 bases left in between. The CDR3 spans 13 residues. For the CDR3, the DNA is TGTGCCAGCACCCCGGACAGTAACTATGGCTACACCTTC. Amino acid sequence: CASTPDSNYGYTF.

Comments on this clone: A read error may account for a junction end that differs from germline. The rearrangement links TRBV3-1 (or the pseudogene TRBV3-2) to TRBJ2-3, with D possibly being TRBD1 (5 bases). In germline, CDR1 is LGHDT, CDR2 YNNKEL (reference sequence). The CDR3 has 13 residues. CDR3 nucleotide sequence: TGTGCCAGCAGCCAAGGTCGCGGCGCCACCCAGGGTTTT. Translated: CASSQGRGATQGF.

Here the CDR3 reads CATSRDISGSGNEQFF. CDR3 in DNA: TGTGCCACCAGCAGAGATATTAGCGGGAGTGGAAATGAGCAGTTCTTC. The chain links TRBV15 to TRBJ2-1; 9 bases line up with TRBD2. The germline gives CDR1 LNHNV, CDR2 YYDKDF (reference sequence). The CDR3 sequence is 16 residues long. After removal of 0 bases from V and 7 bases from J, the junction contained 7 bases not matched to a gene.

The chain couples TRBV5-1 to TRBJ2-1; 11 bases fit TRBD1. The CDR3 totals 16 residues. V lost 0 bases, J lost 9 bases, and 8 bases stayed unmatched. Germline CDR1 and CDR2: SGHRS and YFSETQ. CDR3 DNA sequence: TGCGCCAGCAGCTTGGCCCGACGGACAGGGGGCGGTGAGCAGTTCTTC. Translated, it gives CASSLARRTGGGEQFF.

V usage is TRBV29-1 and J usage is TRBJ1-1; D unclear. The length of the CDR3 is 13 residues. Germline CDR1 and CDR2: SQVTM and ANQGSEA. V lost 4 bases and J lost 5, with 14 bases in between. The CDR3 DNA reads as TGCAGCGTTGGTTACGGGAGTCAGACTGAAGCTTTCTTT. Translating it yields CSVGYGSQTEAFF.

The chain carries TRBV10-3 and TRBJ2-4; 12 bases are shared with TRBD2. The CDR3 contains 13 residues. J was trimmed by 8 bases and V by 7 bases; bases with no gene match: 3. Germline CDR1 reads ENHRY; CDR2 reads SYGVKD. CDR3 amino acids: CAIKASGRDIQYF. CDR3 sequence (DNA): TGTGCCATCAAGGCTAGCGGGAGGGACATTCAGTACTTC.

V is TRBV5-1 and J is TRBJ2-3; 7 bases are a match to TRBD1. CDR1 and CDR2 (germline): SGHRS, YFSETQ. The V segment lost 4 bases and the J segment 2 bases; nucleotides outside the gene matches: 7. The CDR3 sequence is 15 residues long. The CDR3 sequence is CASSPGQLYTDTQYF. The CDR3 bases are TGCGCCAGCAGCCCGGGACAGCTGTACACAGATACGCAGTATTTT.

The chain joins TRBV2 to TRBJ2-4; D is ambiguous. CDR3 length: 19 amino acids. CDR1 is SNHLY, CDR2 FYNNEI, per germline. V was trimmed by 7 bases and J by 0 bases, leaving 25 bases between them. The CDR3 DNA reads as TGTGCCAGCACTACGCCGAAAGGTGAAGGAGCCTTAGCCAAAAACATTCAGTACTTC. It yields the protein CASTTPKGEGALAKNIQYF.

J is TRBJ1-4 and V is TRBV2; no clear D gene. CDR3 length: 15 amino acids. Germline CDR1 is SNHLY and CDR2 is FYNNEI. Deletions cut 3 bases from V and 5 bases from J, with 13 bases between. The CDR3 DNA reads TGTGCCAGCAGTGAGGAGGTCAGAATAAATGAAAAACTGTTTTTT. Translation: CASSEEVRINEKLFF. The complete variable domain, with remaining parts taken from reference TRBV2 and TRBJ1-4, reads EPEVTQTPSHQVTQMGQEVILRCVPISNHLYFYWYRQILGQKVEFLVSFYNNEISEKSEIFDDQFSVERPDGSNFTLKIRSTKLEDSAMYFCASSEEVRINEKLFFGSGTQLSVL.

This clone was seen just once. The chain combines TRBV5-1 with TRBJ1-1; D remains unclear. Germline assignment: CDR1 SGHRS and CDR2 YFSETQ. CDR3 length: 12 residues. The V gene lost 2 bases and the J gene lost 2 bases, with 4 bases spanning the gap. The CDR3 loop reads CASSFGNTEAFF. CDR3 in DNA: TGCGCCAGCAGCTTCGGTAACACTGAAGCTTTCTTT.

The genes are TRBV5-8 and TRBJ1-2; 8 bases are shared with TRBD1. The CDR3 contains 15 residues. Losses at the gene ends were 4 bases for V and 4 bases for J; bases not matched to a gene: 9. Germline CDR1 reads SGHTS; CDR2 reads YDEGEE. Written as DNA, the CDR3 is TGTGCCAGCAGCGGGACCCGGACAGGGAGCTATGGCTACACCTTC. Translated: CASSGTRTGSYGYTF.

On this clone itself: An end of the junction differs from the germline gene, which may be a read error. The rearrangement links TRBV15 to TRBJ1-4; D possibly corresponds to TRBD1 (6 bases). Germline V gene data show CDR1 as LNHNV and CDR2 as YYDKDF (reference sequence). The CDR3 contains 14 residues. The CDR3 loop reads CATSPDRFNGKLFF. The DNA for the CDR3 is TGTGCCACCAGCCCCGACAGGTTCAATGGAAAACTGTTTTTT.

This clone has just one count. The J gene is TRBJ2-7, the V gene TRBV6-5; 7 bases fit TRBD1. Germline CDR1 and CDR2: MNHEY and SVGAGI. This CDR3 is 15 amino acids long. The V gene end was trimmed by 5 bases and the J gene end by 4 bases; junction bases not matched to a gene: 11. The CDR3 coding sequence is TGTGCCAGCAGTCATAGACAGGGCCCCGTGTACGAGCAGTACTTC. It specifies CASSHRQGPVYEQYF.

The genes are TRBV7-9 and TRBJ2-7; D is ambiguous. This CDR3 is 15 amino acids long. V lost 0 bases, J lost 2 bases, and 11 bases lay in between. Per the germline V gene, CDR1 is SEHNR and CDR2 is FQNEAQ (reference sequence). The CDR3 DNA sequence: TGTGCCAGCAGCTTAGCTGCAGGATCCCCCTACGAGCAGTACTTC. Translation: CASSLAAGSPYEQYF.

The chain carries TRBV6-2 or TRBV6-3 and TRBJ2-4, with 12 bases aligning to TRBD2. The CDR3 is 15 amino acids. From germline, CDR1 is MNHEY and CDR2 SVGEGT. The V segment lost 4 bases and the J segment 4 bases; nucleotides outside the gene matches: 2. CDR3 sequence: CASSFGLAGKNIQYF. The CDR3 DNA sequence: TGTGCCAGCAGTTTTGGACTAGCGGGGAAAAACATTCAGTACTTC.

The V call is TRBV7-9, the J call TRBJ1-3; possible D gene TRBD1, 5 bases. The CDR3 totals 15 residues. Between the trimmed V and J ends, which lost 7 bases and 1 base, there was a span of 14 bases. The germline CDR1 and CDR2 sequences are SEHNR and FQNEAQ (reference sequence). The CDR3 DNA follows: TGTGCCAGCACCAGGCCCGGGGGTTCTGGAAACACCATATATTTT. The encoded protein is CASTRPGGSGNTIYF.

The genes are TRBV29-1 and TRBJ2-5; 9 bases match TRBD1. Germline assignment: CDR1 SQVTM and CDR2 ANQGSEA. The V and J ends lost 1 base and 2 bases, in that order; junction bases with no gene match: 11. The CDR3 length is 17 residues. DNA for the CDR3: TGCAGCGTTGAAGGGACAGGGGCCGTTCTCGGACAAGAGACCCAGTACTTC. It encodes CSVEGTGAVLGQETQYF.

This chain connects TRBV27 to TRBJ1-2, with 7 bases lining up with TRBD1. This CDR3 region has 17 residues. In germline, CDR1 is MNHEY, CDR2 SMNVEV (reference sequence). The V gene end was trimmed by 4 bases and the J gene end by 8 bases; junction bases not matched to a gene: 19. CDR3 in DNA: TGTGCCAGCAGTTACTCAAACTTAGCCCGGGACAGCAGCGGCTACACCTTC. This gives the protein CASSYSNLARDSSGYTF.

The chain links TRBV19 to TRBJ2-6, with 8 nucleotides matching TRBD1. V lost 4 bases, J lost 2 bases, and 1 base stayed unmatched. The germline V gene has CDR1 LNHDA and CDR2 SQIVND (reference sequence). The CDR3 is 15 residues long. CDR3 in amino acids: CASSTDRAGANVLTF. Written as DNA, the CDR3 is TGTGCCAGTAGTACGGACAGGGCTGGGGCCAACGTCCTGACTTTC.

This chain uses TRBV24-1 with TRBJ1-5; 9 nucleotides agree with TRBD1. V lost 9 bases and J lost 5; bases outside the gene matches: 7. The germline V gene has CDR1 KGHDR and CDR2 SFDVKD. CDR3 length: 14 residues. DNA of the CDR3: TGTGCCACCGCGGGACAGGGATTGGATCAGCCCCAGCATTTT. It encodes CATAGQGLDQPQHF.

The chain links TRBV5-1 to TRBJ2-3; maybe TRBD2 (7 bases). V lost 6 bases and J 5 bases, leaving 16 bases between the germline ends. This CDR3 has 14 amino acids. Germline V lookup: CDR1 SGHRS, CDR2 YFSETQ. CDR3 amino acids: CASTNAGAGDTQYF. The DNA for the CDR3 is TGCGCCAGCACAAACGCGGGGGCTGGAGATACGCAGTATTTT.

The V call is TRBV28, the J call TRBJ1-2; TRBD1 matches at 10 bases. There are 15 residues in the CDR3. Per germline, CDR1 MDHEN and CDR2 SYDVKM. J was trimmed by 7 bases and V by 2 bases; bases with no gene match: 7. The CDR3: CASSLPRQGAGGYTF. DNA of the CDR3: TGTGCCAGCAGTTTACCGCGACAGGGGGCCGGTGGCTACACCTTC.